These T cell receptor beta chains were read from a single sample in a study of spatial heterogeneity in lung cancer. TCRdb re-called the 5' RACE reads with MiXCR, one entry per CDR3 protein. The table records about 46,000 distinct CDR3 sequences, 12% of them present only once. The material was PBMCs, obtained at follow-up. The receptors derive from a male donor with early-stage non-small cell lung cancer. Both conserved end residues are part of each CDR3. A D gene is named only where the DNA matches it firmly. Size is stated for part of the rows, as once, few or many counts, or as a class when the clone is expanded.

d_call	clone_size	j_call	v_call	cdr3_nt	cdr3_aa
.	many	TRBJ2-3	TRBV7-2	TGTGCCAGCAGCTTGTCCCGGACGGATACGCAGTATTTT	CASSLSRTDTQYF
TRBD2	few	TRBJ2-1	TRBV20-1	TGCAGTGCTAGTCCCTCTAGCGGGGGGGCCAATGAGCAGTTCTTC	CSASPSSGGANEQFF
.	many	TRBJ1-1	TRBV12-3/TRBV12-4	TGTGCCAGCAGTTTAGGCCTAAGTCGGGGGAACACTGAAGCTTTCTTT	CASSLGLSRGNTEAFF
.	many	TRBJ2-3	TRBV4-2	TGTGCCAGCAGCCAGGGGGGGGCGGCCTTAACGCAGTATTTT	CASSQGGAALTQYF
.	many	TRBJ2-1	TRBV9	TGTGCCAGCAGCGCGGAGTCCTACAATGAGCAGTTCTTC	CASSAESYNEQFF
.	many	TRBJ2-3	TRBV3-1	TGTGCCAGCAGCCAAAGAGAATTAGCGAGTGCGCAGTATTTT	CASSQRELASAQYF
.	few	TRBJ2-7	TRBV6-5	TGTGCCAGCAGCCCGGGCAGGGGCAGCTACGAGCAGTACTTC	CASSPGRGSYEQYF
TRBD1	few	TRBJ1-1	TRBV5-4	TGTGCCAGCAGCACCCAGGACAGGGTGGACACTGAAGCTTTCTTT	CASSTQDRVDTEAFF
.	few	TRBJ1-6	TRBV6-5	TGTGCCAGCAGTTACGTCGGTTCACCCCTCCACTTT	CASSYVGSPLHF
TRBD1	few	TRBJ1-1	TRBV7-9	TGTGCCAGCAGCTTCCAGGGGGCTCACACTGAAGCTTTCTTT	CASSFQGAHTEAFF
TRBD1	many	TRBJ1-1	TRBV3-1	TGTGCCAGCAGCCAAGCAGGGGGGCTGGGCACTGAAGCTTTCTTT	CASSQAGGLGTEAFF
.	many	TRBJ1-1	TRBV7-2	TGTGCCAGCAGCTTGGGGGCTGGGACGGCGAACACTGAAGCTTTCTTT	CASSLGAGTANTEAFF
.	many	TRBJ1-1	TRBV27	TGTGCCAGCAGTCCCCTCATGGTCTTGGGCACTGAAGCTTTCTTT	CASSPLMVLGTEAFF
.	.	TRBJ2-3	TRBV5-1	TGCGCCAGCAGCTTGGTTGGAGAGCGCCCAGATACGCAGTATTTT	CASSLVGERPDTQYF
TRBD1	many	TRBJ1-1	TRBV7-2	TGTGCCAGCAGCTTAGTAGGGACAGCTACGAACACTGAAGCTTTCTTT	CASSLVGTATNTEAFF
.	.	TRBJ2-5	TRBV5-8	TGTGCCAGCAGCTTGGTCGGGCAAGAGACCCAGTACTTC	CASSLVGQETQYF
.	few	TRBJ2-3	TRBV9	TGTGCCAGCAGCGTAGGCGATCGCACAGATACGCAGTATTTT	CASSVGDRTDTQYF
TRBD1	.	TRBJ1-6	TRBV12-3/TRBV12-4	TGTGCCAGCAGTTTAGCCCGGGGGAGGGGGCACCATTCACCCCTCCACTTT	CASSLARGRGHHSPLHF
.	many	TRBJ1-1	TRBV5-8	TGTGCCAGCAGCTTGCGAAACACTGAAGCTTTCTTT	CASSLRNTEAFF
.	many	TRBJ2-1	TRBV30	TGTGCCTGGAAGGGGAAGGGAATATTAAATGAGCAGTTCTTC	CAWKGKGILNEQFF
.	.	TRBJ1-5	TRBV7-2	TGTGCCAGCAGCTTAGCGCGGGGGATGCACCAGCATTTT	CASSLARGMHQHF
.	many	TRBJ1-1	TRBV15	TGTGCCACCAGCAGACCCCGAGGGACCACTGAAGCTTTCTTT	CATSRPRGTTEAFF
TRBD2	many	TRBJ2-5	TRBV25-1	TGTGCCAGCAGTGAACCCTCAGCGGGGAAAGAGACCCAGTACTTC	CASSEPSAGKETQYF
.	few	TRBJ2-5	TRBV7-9	TGTGCCAGCTGCAGGGGAGGAGGAGAGACCCAGTACTTC	CASCRGGGETQYF
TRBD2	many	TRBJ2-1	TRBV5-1	TGCGCCAGCAGCTCAAACCTCCTGACTAGCGCCACGTTCAATGAGCAGTTCTTC	CASSSNLLTSATFNEQFF
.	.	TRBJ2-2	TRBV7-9	TGTGCCAGCAGCAGAGCCGGGACGTCGATTGACACCGGGGAGCTGTTTTTT	CASSRAGTSIDTGELFF